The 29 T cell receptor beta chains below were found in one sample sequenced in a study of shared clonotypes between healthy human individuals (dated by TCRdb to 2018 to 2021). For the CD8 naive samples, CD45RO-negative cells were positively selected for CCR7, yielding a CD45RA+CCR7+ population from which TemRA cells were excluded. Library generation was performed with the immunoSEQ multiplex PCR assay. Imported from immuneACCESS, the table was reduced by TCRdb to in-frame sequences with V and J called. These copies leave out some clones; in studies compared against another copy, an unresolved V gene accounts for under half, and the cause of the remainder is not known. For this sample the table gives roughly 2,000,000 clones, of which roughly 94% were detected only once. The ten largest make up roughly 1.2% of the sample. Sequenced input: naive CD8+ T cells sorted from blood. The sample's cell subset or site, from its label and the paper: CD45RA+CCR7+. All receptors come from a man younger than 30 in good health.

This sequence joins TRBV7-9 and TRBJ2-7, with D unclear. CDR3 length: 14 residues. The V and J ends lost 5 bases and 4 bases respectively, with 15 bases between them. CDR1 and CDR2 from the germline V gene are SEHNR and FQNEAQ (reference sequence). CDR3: CASSLPGYAYEQYF. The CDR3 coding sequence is TGTGCCAGCAGCCTCCCCGGGTACGCGTACGAGCAGTACTTC.

The CDR3 is CASSRNALDTEAFF. CDR3 DNA: TGCGCCAGCAGCCGAAACGCACTGGACACTGAAGCTTTCTTT. The chain has TRBV4-1 and TRBJ1-1; D is ambiguous. The V gene's germline CDR1 is MGHRA and CDR2 YSYEKL. The CDR3 length is 14 residues. V gave up 4 bases and J gave up 3 bases, with 12 bases separating them.

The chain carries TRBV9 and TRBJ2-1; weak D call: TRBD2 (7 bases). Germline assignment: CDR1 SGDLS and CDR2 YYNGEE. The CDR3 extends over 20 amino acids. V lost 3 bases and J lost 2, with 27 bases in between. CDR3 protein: CASSGLVGGRQAGTYNEQFF. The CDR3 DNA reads TGTGCCAGCAGCGGATTAGTGGGGGGCCGTCAAGCGGGAACCTACAATGAGCAGTTCTTC.

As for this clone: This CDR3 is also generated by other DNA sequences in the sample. The CDR3 region has the DNA TGTGCCAGCAGCCCGGTGCAGGGAGGCACTGAAGCTTTCTTT. Protein: CASSPVQGGTEAFF. The V and J genes are TRBV7-9 and TRBJ1-1; D may be TRBD1 (5 bases). The V gene lost 5 bases and the J gene lost 4 bases, with 14 bases spanning the gap. This CDR3 has 14 amino acids. From germline, CDR1 is SEHNR and CDR2 FQNEAQ (reference sequence).

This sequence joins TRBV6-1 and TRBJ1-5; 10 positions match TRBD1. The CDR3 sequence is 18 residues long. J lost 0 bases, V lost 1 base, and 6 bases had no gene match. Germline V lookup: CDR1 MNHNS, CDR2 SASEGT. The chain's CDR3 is CASSEGGTGAFSNQPQHF. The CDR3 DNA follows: TGTGCCAGCAGTGAAGGGGGGACAGGGGCATTTAGCAATCAGCCCCAGCATTTT.

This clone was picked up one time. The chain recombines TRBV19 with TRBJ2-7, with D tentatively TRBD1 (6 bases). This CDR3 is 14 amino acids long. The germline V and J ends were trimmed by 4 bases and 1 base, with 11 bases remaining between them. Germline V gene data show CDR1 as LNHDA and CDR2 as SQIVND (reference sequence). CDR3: CASSNRERSYEQYF. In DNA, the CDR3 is TGTGCCAGTAGTAACAGGGAAAGGTCCTACGAGCAGTACTTC.

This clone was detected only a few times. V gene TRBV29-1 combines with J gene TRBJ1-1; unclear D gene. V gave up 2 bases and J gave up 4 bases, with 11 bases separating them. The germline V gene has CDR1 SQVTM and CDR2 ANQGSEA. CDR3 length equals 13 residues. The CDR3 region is CSVEKGFGTEAFF. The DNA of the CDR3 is TGCAGCGTTGAAAAAGGGTTTGGCACTGAAGCTTTCTTT.

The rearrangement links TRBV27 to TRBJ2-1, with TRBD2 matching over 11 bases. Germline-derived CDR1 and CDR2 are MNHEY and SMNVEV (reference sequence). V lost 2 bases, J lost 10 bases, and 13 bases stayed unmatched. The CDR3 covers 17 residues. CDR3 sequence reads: CASSLTSGSPSYREQFF. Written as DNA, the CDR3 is TGTGCCAGCAGTTTAACTAGCGGGAGCCCCAGCTACAGGGAGCAGTTCTTC.

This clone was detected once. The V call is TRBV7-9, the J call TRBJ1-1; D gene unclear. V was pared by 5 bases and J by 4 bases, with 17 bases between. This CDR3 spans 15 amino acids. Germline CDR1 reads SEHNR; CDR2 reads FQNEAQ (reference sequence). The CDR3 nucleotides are TGTGCCAGCAGCCCACCGGGCGCCCCGGGCACTGAAGCTTTCTTT. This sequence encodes CASSPPGAPGTEAFF.

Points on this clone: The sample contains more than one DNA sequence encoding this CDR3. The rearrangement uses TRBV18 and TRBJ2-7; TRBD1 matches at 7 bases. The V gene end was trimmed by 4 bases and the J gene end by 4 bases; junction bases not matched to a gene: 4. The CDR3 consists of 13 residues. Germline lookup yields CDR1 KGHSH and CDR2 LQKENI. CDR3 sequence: CASSLGTAYEQYF. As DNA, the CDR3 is TGTGCCAGCTCACTGGGGACAGCGTACGAGCAGTACTTC.

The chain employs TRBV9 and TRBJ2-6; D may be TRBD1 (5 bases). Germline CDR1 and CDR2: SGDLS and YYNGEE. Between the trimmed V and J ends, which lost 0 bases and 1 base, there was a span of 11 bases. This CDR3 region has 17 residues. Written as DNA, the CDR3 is TGTGCCAGCAGCGTAGACCTTCCAGGGTCTGGGGCCAACGTCCTGACTTTC. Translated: CASSVDLPGSGANVLTF.

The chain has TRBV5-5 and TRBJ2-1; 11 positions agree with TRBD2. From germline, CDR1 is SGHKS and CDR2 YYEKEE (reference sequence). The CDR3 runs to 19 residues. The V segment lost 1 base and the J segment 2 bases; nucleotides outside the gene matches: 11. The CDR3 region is CASSLFSLAGGETYNEQFF. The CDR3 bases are TGTGCCAGCAGCTTGTTCTCGCTAGCGGGAGGAGAAACCTACAATGAGCAGTTCTTC.

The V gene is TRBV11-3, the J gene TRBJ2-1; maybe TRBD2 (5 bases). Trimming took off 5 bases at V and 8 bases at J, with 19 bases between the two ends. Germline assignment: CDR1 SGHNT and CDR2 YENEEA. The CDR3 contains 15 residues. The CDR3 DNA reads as TGTGCCAGCAGCCAGGAGAGGGCTCCGGTGTATGAGCAGTTCTTC. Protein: CASSQERAPVYEQFF.

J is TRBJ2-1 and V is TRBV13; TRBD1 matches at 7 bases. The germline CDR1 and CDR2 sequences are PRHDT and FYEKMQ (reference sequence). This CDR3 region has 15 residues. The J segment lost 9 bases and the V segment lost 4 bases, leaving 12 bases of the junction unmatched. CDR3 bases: TGTGCCAGCAGCTCGGGACAGCTCGAGGTCGGTGAGCAGTTCTTC. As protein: CASSSGQLEVGEQFF.

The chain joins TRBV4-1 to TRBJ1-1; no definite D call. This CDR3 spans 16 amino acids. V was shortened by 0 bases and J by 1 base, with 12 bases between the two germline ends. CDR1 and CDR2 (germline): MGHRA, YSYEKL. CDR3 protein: CASSQDPWYSNTEAFF. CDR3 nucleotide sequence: TGCGCCAGCAGCCAAGATCCATGGTATTCGAACACTGAAGCTTTCTTT.

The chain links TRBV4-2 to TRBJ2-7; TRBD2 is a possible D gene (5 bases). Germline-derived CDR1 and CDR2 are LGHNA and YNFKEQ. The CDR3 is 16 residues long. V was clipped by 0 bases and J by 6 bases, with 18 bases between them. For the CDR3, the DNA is TGTGCCAGCAGCCAAGATCCAATGCCGGGATCGGGCGAGCAGTACTTC. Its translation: CASSQDPMPGSGEQYF.

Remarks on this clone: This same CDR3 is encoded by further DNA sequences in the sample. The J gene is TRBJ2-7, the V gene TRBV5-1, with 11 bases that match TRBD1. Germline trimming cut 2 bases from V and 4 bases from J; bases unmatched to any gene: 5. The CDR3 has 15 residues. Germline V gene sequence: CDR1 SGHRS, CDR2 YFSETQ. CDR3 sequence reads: CASSFPGQGVYEQYF. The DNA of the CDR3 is TGCGCCAGCAGCTTTCCGGGACAGGGGGTATACGAGCAGTACTTC. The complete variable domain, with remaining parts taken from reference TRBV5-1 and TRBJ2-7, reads KAGVTQTPRYLIKTRGQQVTLSCSPISGHRSVSWYQQTPGQGLQFLFEYFSETQRNKGNFPGRFSGRQFSNSRSEMNVSTLELGDSALYLCASSFPGQGVYEQYFGPGTRLTVT.

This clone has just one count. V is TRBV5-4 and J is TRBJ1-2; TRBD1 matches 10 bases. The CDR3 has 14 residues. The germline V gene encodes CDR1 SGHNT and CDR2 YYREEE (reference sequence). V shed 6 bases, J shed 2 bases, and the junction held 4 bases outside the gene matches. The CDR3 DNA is TGTGCCAGCACCACGGGACAGGGGAACTATGGCTACACCTTC. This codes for CASTTGQGNYGYTF.

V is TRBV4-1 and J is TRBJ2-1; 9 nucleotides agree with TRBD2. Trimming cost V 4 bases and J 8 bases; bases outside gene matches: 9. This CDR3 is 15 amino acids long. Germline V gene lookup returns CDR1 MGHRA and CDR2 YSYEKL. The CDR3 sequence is CASSPPGTSSDEQFF. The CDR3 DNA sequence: TGCGCCAGCAGCCCGCCCGGGACTAGCTCTGATGAGCAGTTCTTC.

The CDR3 sequence is CASSSAIQGSTDTQYF. CDR3 sequence (DNA): TGTGCCAGCAGCTCAGCCATACAGGGTAGCACAGATACGCAGTATTTT. The chain has TRBV13 and TRBJ2-3; maybe TRBD1 (6 bases). The germline V gene encodes CDR1 PRHDT and CDR2 FYEKMQ (reference sequence). This CDR3 spans 16 amino acids. V was pared by 4 bases and J by 0 bases, with 14 bases between.

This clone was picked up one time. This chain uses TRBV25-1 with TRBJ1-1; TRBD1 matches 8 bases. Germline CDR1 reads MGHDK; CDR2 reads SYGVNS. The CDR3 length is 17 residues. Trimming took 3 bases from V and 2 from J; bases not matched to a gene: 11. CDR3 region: CASSDPDRDGFNTEAFF. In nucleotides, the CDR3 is TGTGCCAGCAGTGACCCGGACAGGGATGGTTTCAACACTGAAGCTTTCTTT.

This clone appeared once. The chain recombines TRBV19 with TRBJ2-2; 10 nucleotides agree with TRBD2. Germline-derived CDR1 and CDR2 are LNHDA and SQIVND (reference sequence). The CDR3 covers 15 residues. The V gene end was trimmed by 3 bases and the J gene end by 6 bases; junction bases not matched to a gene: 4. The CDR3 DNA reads TGTGCCAGTAGTATGTGGACTAGCGGCTCCGGGGAGCTGTTTTTT. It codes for CASSMWTSGSGELFF.

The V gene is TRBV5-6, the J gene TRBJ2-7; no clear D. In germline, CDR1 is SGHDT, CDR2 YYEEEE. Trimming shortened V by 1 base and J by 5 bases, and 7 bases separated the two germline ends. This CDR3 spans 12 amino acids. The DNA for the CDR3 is TGTGCCAGCAGCTTGTTCCGGGACGAGCAGTACTTC. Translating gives CASSLFRDEQYF.

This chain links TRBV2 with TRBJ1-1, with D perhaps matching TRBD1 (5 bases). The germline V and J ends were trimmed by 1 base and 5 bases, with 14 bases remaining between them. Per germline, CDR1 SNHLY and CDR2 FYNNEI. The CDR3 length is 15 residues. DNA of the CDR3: TGTGCCAGCAGTGAAGAGACGGGGGAGTGGACTGAAGCTTTCTTT. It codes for CASSEETGEWTEAFF.

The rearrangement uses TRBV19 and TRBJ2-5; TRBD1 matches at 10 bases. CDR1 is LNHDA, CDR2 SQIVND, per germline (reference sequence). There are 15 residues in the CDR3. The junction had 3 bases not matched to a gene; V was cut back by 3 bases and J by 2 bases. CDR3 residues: CASSIGTGEQETQYF. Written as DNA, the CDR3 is TGTGCCAGTAGTATCGGGACAGGGGAGCAAGAGACCCAGTACTTC.

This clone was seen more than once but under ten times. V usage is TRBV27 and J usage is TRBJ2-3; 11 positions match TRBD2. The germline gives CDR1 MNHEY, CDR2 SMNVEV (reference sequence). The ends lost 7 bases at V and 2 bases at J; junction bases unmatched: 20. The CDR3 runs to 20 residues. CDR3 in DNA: TGTGCCAGCATGCCCAGACTAGCGGGATTTTATTCGTTCGCCACAGATACGCAGTATTTT. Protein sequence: CASMPRLAGFYSFATDTQYF.

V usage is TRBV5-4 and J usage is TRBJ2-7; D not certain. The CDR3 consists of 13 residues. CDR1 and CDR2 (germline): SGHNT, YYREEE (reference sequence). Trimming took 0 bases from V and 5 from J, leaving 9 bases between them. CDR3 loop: CASSLDPEDEQYF. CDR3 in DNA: TGTGCCAGCAGCTTGGACCCGGAAGACGAGCAGTACTTC.

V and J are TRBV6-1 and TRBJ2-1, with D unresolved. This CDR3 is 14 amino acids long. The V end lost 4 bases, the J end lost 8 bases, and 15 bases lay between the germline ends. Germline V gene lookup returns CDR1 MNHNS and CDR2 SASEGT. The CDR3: CASSVSRGFYEQFF. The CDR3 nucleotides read TGTGCCAGCAGTGTAAGCCGAGGTTTCTATGAGCAGTTCTTC.

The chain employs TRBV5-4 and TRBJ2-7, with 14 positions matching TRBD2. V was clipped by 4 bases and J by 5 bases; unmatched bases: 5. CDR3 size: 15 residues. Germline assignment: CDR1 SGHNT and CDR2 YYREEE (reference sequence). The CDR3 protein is CASSEGTSGGHEQYF. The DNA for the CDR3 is TGTGCCAGCAGCGAGGGGACTAGCGGGGGCCACGAGCAGTACTTC.